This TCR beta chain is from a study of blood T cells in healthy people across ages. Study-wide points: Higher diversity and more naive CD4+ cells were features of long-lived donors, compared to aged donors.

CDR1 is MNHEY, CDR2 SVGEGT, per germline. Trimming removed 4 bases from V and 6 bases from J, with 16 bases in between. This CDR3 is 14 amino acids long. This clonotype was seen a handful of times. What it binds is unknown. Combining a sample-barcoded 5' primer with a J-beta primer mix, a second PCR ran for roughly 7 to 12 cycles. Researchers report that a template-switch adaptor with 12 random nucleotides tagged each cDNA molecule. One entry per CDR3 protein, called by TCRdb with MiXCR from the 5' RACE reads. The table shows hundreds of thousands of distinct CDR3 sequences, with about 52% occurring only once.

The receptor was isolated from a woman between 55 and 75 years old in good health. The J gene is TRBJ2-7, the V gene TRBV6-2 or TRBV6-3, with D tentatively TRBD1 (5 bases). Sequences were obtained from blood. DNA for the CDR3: TGTGCCAGCAGTTCACCCGGCAGGGTCTCCGAGCAGTACTTC. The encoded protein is CASSSPGRVSEQYF.